This entry is about one T cell receptor (beta chain). No antigen is known for it. Additional DNA sequences in this sample encode the identical CDR3. The ends were cut back, 0 bases at V and 6 bases at J, with 2 bases in the middle. This CDR3 comprises 10 residues. Germline assignment: CDR1 DFQATT and CDR2 SNEGSKA (reference sequence). Positive CCR7 selection of CD45RO-negative cells yielded the naive CD8 cells, and terminally differentiated effector memory CD45RA+ cells were excluded. These data are taken from a study of shared clonotypes between healthy human individuals. About the study: Plates per donor: three CD4 naive, three CD4 memory, two CD8 naive, one CD8 memory. Study-level points and caveats: A handful of donors shared about 4.8% of their naive CD4 clonotypes. Unshared clonotypes carried lower generation probabilities than those common to all four donors.

Replicate sorted-subset PCRs were loaded with around 220 ng DNA, 30,000 or so T cell genomes. The data were produced by immunoSEQ multiplex PCR, yet TCRdb's version contains in-frame clones alone and is incomplete. The sample yields hundreds of thousands of clones, approximately 95% seen once. The clonotype originates from a young woman in good health. The chain has TRBV20-1 and TRBJ1-2; D gene uncertain. The sequencing sample was made of naive CD8+ T cells sorted from blood. CDR3 DNA: TGCAGTGCTAGAGAAAATGGCTACACCTTC. Protein: CSARENGYTF.